Below are 20 T cell receptor beta chains sequenced from a single sample in a study of response to subunit inactivated influenza vaccine. Using its own MiXCR run on the RT-PCR reads, TCRdb lists one record per CDR3 protein. In the table there are around 470,000 distinct CDR3 sequences, 6.5% to 8% of which are singletons. The specimen comprised PBMCs from blood, sampled roughly 24 months after vaccination. The receptors here all came from a man aged 50 to 69 who received an inactivated influenza vaccine.

This clonotype was observed many times. The chain is built from TRBV7-2 and TRBJ2-1; D may be TRBD1 or TRBD2 (6 bases each). CDR1 and CDR2 (germline): SGHTA, FQGNSA. The CDR3 spans 14 residues. The V and J ends lost 3 bases and 7 bases respectively, with 13 bases between them. The DNA of the CDR3 is TGTGCCAGCAGCTTGGGGGGCAGGGCAAATGAGCAGTTCTTC. Its translation: CASSLGGRANEQFF.

This clonotype has just a few counts. The chain recombines TRBV7-9 with TRBJ1-2; D perhaps matches TRBD1 (6 bases). The germline V gene has CDR1 SEHNR and CDR2 FQNEAQ (reference sequence). The CDR3 contains 14 residues. The V and J ends lost 1 base and 0 bases respectively, with 6 bases between them. Here the CDR3 DNA reads TGTGCCAGCAGCTTAGGGGGGCCTAACTATGGCTACACCTTC. It is translated as CASSLGGPNYGYTF.

This clonotype was counted only a few times. The rearrangement joins TRBV6-5 to TRBJ1-1, with D perhaps TRBD1 (6 bases). The CDR3 runs to 15 residues. The V gene's germline CDR1 is MNHEY and CDR2 SVGAGI. V was shortened by 2 bases and J by 1 base, with 11 bases between the two germline ends. This CDR3 is CASSYTGTKNTEAFF. For the CDR3, the DNA is TGTGCCAGCAGTTACACCGGGACAAAGAACACTGAAGCTTTCTTT.

The chain employs TRBV19 and TRBJ2-3, with D maybe TRBD2 (5 bases). V lost 7 bases and J lost 2, with 13 bases in between. The CDR3 is 14 residues long. Germline CDR1 is LNHDA and CDR2 is SQIVND (reference sequence). CDR3: CASNGGLTTDTQYF. CDR3 in DNA: TGTGCCAGTAACGGCGGGCTAACCACAGATACGCAGTATTTT. The variable domain in full, with the rest retrieved from reference TRBV19 and TRBJ2-3, is DGGITQSPKYLFRKEGQNVTLSCEQNLNHDAMYWYRQDPGQGLRLIYYSQIVNDFQKGDIAEGYSVSREKKESFPLTVTSAQKNPTAFYLCASNGGLTTDTQYFGPGTRLTVL.

The sample holds a few counts of this clonotype. The V gene is TRBV29-1, the J gene TRBJ2-1; D is ambiguous. Germline V lookup: CDR1 SQVTM, CDR2 ANQGSEA. V was shortened by 4 bases and J by 6 bases, with 16 bases between the two germline ends. This CDR3 is 14 amino acids long. Here the CDR3 reads CSVGLPLSRNEQFF. DNA for the CDR3: TGCAGCGTTGGCCTCCCACTTTCCCGCAATGAGCAGTTCTTC.

In its sample, this clonotype was seen many times. V and J are TRBV24-1 and TRBJ2-1; D ambiguous. This CDR3 is built from 13 residues. The V gene's germline CDR1 is KGHDR and CDR2 SFDVKD. Trimming took 3 bases from V and 6 from J, leaving 8 bases between them. DNA of the CDR3: TGTGCCACCAGTGATGGACCTTTCAATGAGCAGTTCTTC. Encoded protein: CATSDGPFNEQFF.

A few counts support this clonotype. J is TRBJ2-3 and V is TRBV5-2; the table's D call, TRBD2, was not checked against the DNA. TRBV5-2 is assigned pseudogene status. The CDR3 totals 23 residues. The CDR3 reads CASNNPAGQGSLAGGPSTDTQYF. In nucleotides, the CDR3 is TGTGCCAGCAACAATCCCGCGGGACAGGGCTCTCTAGCGGGGGGCCCTAGCACAGATACGCAGTATTTT.

CDR3 region: CASSLGGNRAYNEQFF. The DNA of the CDR3 is TGCGCCAGCAGCTTGGGGGGCAACCGGGCCTACAATGAGCAGTTCTTC. The chain carries TRBV5-1 and TRBJ2-1; D is perhaps TRBD1 (5 bases). CDR1 is SGHRS, CDR2 YFSETQ, per germline. V was pared by 0 bases and J by 2 bases, with 12 bases between. The CDR3 consists of 16 residues. Full variable domain (remainder filled in from reference TRBV5-1 and TRBJ2-1): KAGVTQTPRYLIKTRGQQVTLSCSPISGHRSVSWYQQTPGQGLQFLFEYFSETQRNKGNFPGRFSGRQFSNSRSEMNVSTLELGDSALYLCASSLGGNRAYNEQFFGPGTRLTVL.

V and J are TRBV18 and TRBJ1-2; 7 bases match TRBD1. Per the germline V gene, CDR1 is KGHSH and CDR2 is LQKENI. This CDR3 comprises 14 residues. V was clipped by 6 bases and J by 2 bases; unmatched bases: 6. The CDR3 bases are TGTGCCAGCTCCCTCACAGGGGCGAACTATGGCTACACCTTC. Translation gives CASSLTGANYGYTF. The whole variable domain, filled in from reference TRBV18 and TRBJ1-2, reads NAGVMQNPRHLVRRRGQEARLRCSPMKGHSHVYWYRQLPEEGLKFMVYLQKENIIDESGMPKERFSAEFPKEGPSILRIQQVVRGDSAAYFCASSLTGANYGYTFGSGTRLTVV.

The chain joins TRBV5-1 to TRBJ2-3, with a possible D match to TRBD1 (5 bases). Germline V CDR1 and CDR2: SGHRS, YFSETQ. Trimming removed 3 bases at V and 4 bases at J, with 12 bases between. The length of the CDR3 is 14 residues. The CDR3: CASSSTGPPDTQYF. In DNA form, the CDR3 reads TGCGCCAGCAGCTCAACAGGTCCCCCAGATACGCAGTATTTT. Full variable domain (remainder filled in from reference TRBV5-1 and TRBJ2-3): KAGVTQTPRYLIKTRGQQVTLSCSPISGHRSVSWYQQTPGQGLQFLFEYFSETQRNKGNFPGRFSGRQFSNSRSEMNVSTLELGDSALYLCASSSTGPPDTQYFGPGTRLTVL.

The chain combines TRBV5-6 with TRBJ2-1, with TRBD2 identical over 8 bases. V trimming: 0 bases; J trimming: 13 bases; junction bases outside the gene matches: 6. The germline V gene encodes CDR1 SGHDT and CDR2 YYEEEE. The CDR3 loop spans 13 amino acids. CDR3 DNA: TGTGCCAGCAGCTTGGCCGTAGCGGGGCCACAGTTCTTC. Encoded protein: CASSLAVAGPQFF.

Ten or more counts support this clonotype. The chain employs TRBV12-3 or TRBV12-4 and TRBJ2-7, with D possibly being TRBD1 or TRBD2 (5 bases each). The CDR3 is 11 residues long. Trimming stripped 3 bases from V and 6 bases from J, with 6 bases between. CDR3 coding DNA: TGTGCCAGCAGTTTGGGGGTCGAGCAGTACTTC. Translation: CASSLGVEQYF.

The chain links TRBV27 to TRBJ2-7; no definite D call. The CDR3 contains 13 residues. CDR1 and CDR2 (germline): MNHEY, SMNVEV (reference sequence). Between the trimmed V and J ends, which lost 6 bases and 1 base, there was a span of 10 bases. CDR3 sequence (DNA): TGTGCCAGCAGAGCAGCACCATCCTACGAGCAGTACTTC. Translation gives CASRAAPSYEQYF.

This rearrangement joins TRBV4-3 to TRBJ2-5, with D hard to call. This CDR3 is 15 amino acids long. Trimming took 1 base from V and 5 from J, leaving 14 bases between them. Germline V gene lookup returns CDR1 LGHNA and CDR2 YSLEER. The CDR3 DNA follows: TGCGCCAGCAGCCAAGGGGTGGTAGTGGGGGAGACCCAGTACTTC. The encoded protein is CASSQGVVVGETQYF.

This clonotype was seen more than once but under ten times. The chain recombines TRBV20-1 with TRBJ1-5; no firm D call. There are 17 residues in the CDR3. V was trimmed by 1 base and J by 0 bases, leaving 16 bases between them. Germline CDR1 is DFQATT and CDR2 is SNEGSKA (reference sequence). The CDR3 DNA reads as TGCAGTGCTAGAGTGGGCCAAAGCGCTCCTAGCAATCAGCCCCAGCATTTT. Translating gives CSARVGQSAPSNQPQHF.

This clonotype was picked up a small number of times. The chain links TRBV10-3 to TRBJ2-3, with 10 positions matching TRBD2. Germline V gene lookup returns CDR1 ENHRY and CDR2 SYGVKD. This CDR3 is 15 amino acids long. V trimming: 4 bases; J trimming: 9 bases; junction bases outside the gene matches: 10. The CDR3 protein is CAISVKASGGATQYF. Here the CDR3 DNA reads TGTGCCATCAGTGTAAAGGCTAGCGGGGGTGCAACGCAGTATTTT.

This clonotype showed up many times. This chain links TRBV20-1 with TRBJ2-1; D possibly corresponds to TRBD2 (6 bases). Germline values: CDR1 DFQATT, CDR2 SNEGSKA (reference sequence). The germline V and J ends were trimmed by 6 bases and 4 bases, with 22 bases remaining between them. The CDR3 has 16 residues. The CDR3 here is CSAHLTSRLRYNEQFF. The CDR3 bases are TGCAGTGCCCACCTCACTAGCAGACTCCGATACAATGAGCAGTTCTTC.

The sample holds a few counts of this clonotype. The rearrangement joins TRBV3-1 to TRBJ2-2, with D possibly being TRBD2 (7 bases). V was cut by 8 bases and J by 2 bases, with 15 bases left in between. The germline V gene has CDR1 LGHDT and CDR2 YNNKEL (reference sequence). The CDR3 covers 15 residues. Here the CDR3 reads CASGTAGANTGELFF. CDR3 coding DNA: TGTGCCAGCGGAACGGCGGGGGCCAACACCGGGGAGCTGTTTTTT.

The table lists this clonotype with a few counts. The chain recombines TRBV6-1 with TRBJ1-3; unclear D gene. Germline V CDR1 and CDR2: MNHNS, SASEGT. This CDR3 has 11 residues. The V and J ends lost 8 bases and 10 bases respectively, with 12 bases between them. The CDR3 DNA sequence: TGTGCCAGCGGACTGCATAAGACCATATATTTT. Amino acid sequence: CASGLHKTIYF.

This clonotype was seen more than once but under ten times. The chain combines TRBV29-1 with TRBJ1-2; D is unresolved. Germline CDR1 reads SQVTM; CDR2 reads ANQGSEA. The CDR3 is 12 residues long. V was clipped by 6 bases and J by 8 bases, with 16 bases between them. The CDR3 here is CSVDRNSWGYTF. In DNA, the CDR3 is TGCAGCGTCGATCGCAACTCTTGGGGCTACACCTTC.